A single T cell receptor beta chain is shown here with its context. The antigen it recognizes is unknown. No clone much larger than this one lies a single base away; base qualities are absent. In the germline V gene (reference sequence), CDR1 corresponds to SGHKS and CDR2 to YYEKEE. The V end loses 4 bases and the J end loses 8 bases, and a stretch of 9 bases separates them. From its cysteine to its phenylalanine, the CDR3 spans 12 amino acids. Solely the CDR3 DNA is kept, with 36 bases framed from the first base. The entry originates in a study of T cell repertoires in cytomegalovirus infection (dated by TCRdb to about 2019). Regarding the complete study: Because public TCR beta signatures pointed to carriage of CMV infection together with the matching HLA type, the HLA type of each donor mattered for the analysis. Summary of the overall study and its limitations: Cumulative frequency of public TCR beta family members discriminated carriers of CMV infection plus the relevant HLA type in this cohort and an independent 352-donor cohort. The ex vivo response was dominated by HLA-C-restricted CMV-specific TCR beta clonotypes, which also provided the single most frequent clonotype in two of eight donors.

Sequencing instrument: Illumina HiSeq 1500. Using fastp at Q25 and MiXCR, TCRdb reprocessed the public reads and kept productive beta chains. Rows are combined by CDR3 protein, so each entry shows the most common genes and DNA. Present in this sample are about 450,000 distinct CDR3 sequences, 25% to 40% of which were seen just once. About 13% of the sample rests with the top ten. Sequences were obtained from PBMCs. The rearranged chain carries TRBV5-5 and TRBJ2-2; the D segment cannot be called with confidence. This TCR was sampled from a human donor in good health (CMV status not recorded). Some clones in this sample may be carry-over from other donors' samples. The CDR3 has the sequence CASSHQYGELFF. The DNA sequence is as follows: TGTGCCAGCAGCCACCAGTATGGGGAGCTGTTTTTT.